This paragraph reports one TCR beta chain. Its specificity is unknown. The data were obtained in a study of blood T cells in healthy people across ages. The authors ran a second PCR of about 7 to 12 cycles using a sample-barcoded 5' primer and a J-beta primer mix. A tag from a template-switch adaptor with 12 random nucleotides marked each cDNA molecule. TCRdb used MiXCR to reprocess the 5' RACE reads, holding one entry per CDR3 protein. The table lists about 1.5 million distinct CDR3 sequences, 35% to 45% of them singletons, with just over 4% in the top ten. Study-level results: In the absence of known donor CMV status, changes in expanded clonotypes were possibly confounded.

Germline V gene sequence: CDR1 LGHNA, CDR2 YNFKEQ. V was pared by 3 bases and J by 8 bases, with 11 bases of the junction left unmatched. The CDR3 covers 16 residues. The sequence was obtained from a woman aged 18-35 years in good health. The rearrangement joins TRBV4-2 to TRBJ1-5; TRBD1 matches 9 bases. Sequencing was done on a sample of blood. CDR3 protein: CASSQTGGSHPEPQHF. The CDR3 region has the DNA TGTGCCAGCAGCCAGACAGGGGGGAGCCACCCCGAGCCCCAGCATTTT.